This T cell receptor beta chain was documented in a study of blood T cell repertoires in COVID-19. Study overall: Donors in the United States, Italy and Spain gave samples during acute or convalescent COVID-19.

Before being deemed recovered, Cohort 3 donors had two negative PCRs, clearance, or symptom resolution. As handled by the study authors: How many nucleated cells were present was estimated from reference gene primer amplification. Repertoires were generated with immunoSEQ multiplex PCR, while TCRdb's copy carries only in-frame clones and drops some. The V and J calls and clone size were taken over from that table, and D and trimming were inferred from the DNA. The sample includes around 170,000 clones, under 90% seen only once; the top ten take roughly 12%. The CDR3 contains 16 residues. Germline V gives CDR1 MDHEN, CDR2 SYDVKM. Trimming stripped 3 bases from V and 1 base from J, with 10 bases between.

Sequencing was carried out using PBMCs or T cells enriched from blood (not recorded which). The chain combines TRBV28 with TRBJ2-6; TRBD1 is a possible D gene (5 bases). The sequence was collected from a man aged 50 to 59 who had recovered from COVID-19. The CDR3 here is CASSFWGESGANVLTF. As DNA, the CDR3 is TGTGCCAGCAGTTTTTGGGGCGAGTCTGGGGCCAACGTCCTGACTTTC. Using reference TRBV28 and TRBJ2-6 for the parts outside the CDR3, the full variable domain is DVKVTQSSRYLVKRTGEKVFLECVQDMDHENMFWYRQDPGLGLRLIYFSYDVKMKEKGDIPEGYSVSREKKERFSLILESASTNQTSMYLCASSFWGESGANVLTFGAGSRLTVL.